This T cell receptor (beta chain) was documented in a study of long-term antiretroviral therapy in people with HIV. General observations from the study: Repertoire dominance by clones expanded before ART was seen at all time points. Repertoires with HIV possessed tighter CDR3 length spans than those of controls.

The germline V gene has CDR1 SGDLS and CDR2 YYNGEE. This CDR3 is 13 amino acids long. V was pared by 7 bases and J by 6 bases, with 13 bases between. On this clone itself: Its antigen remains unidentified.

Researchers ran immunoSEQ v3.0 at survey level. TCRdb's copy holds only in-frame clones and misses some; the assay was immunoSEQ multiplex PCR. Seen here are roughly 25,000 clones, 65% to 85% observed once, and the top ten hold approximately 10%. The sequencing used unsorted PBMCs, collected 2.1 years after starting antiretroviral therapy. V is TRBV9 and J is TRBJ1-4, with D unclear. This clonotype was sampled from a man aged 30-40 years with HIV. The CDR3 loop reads CASGRSVDEKLFF. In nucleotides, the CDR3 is TGTGCCAGCGGTCGAAGTGTAGATGAAAAACTGTTTTTT.